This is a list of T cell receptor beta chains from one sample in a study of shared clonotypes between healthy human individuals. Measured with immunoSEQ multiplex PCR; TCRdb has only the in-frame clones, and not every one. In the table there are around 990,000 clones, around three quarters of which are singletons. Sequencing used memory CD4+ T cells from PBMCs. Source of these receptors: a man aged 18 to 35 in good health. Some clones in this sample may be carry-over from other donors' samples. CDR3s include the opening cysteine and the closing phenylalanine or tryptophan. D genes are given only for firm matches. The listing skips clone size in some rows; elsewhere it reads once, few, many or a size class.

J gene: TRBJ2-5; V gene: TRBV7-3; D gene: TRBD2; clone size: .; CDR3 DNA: TGTGCCAGCAGCTTACTAGCGGGGGTACAAGAGACCCAGTACTTC; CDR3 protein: CASSLLAGVQETQYF
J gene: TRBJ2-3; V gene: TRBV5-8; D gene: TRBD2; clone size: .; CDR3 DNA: TGTGCCAGCACGTCGGGTCTAGCGGGGGATACGCAGTATTTT; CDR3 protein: CASTSGLAGDTQYF
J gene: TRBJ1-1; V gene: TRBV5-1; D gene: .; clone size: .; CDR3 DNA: TGCGCCAGCAGCTTGGGGGGGCCTGGCACTGAAGCTTTCTTT; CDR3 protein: CASSLGGPGTEAFF
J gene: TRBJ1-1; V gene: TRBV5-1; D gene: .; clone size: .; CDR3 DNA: TGCGCCAGCAGAAGGGGTGATCGCACTGAAGCTTTCTTT; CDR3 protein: CASRRGDRTEAFF
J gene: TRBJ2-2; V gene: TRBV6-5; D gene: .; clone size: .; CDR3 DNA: TGTGCCAGCAGTTACCTGCGGAGATACACCGGGGAGCTGTTTTTT; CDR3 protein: CASSYLRRYTGELFF
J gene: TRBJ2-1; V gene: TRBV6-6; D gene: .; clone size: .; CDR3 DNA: TGTGCCCACCGGGCGGAGGGCCGGTCCTACAATGAGCAGTTCTTC; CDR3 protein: CAHRAEGRSYNEQFF
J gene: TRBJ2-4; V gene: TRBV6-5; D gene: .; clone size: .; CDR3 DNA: TGTGCCAGCAGTTTGGGGTACATTCAGTACTTC; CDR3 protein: CASSLGYIQYF
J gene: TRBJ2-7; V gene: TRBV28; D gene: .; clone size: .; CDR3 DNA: TGTGCCAGCAGGGGGTCCGGCTCCTACGAGCAGTACTTC; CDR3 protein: CASRGSGSYEQYF
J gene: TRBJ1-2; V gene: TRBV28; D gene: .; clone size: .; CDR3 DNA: TGTGCCAGCACCGCCGGCGGACGTATCCGCCATGGCTACACCTTC; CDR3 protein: CASTAGGRIRHGYTF
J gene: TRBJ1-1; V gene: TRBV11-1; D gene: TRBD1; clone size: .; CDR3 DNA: TGTGCCAGCAGTCGACAGGGGGCAGGCACTGAAGCTTTCTTT; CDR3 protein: CASSRQGAGTEAFF
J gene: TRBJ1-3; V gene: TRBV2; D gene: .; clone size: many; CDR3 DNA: TGTGCCAGCAGTTACATCGGGACGGGCGGCGGAAACACCATATATTTT; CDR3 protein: CASSYIGTGGGNTIYF
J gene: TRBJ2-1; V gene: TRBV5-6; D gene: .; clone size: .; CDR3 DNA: TGTGCCAGCAGCTTGGTGGATGGGGATGAGCAGTTCTTC; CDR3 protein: CASSLVDGDEQFF
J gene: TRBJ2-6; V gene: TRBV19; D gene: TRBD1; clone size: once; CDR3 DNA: TGTGCCAGTACCCCGGGACAGTTCCTCTTTTTC; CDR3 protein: CASTPGQFLFF
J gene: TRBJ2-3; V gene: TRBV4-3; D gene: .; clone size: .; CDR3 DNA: TGCGCCAGCAGCAGCGCGACTCCGTATACGCAGTATTTT; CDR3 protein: CASSSATPYTQYF
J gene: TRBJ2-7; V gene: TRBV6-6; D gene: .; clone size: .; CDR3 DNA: TGTGCCAGCAGTTATTACGGAAGCTCCTACGAGCAGTACTTC; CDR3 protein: CASSYYGSSYEQYF
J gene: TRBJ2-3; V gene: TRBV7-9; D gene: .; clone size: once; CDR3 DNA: TGTGCCAGCAGCCGGGGGGATACGCAGTATTTT; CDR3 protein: CASSRGDTQYF
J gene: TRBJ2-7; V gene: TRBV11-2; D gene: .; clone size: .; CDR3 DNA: TGTGCCAGCAGCCTCCGACAGGCCATCGACGAGCAGTACTTC; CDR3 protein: CASSLRQAIDEQYF
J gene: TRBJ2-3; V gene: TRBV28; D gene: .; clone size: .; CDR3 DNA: TGTGCCAGCAGTTTAGAGTACTCAGGGAAAACGCATACGCAGTATTTT; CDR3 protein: CASSLEYSGKTHTQYF
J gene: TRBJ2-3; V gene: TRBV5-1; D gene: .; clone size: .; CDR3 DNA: TGCGCCAGCAGCGTTGCGTCTGCCGGCACAGATACGCAGTATTTT; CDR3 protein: CASSVASAGTDTQYF
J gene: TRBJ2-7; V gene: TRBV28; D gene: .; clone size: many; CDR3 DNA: TGTGCCAGCAGTCCACCCGGGACTCAGTCCGCTTACGAGCAGTACTTC; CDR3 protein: CASSPPGTQSAYEQYF
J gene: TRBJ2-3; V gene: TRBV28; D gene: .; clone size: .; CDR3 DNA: TGTGCCAGCAGCTCACGTTGGGATACGCAGTATTTT; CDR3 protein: CASSSRWDTQYF
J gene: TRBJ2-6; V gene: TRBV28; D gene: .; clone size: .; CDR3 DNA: TGTGCCAGCAGTACAAACAGCCCTGGGGCCAACGTCCTGACTTTC; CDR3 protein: CASSTNSPGANVLTF
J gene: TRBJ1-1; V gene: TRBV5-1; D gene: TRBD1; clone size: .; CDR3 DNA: TGCGCCAGCAGCTTGGTTTTTCGCGGGCAGGGGGTATCGGCTTTCTTT; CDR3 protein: CASSLVFRGQGVSAFF
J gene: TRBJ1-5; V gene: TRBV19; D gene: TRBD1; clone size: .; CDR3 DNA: TGTGCCAGTAGAGCCTGGGAGGGGGCGGCTCAGCCCCAGCATTTT; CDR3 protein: CASRAWEGAAQPQHF
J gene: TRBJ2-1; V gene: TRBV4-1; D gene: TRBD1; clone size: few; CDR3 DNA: TGCGCCAGCAGCCAAATTGGGACAGGGGTGTTAAATGAGCAGTTCTTC; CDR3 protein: CASSQIGTGVLNEQFF
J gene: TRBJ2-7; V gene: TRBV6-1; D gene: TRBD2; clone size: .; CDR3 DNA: TGTGCCAGCATCCTAGCGGGCACGAGGTCCTACGAGCAGTACTTC; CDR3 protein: CASILAGTRSYEQYF
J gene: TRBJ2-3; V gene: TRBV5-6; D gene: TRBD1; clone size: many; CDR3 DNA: TGTGCCAGCGTACGTTTCCCGGGACAGGGGAACAAGCAGTATTTT; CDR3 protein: CASVRFPGQGNKQYF
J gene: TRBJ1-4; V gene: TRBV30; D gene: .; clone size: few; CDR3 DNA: TGTGCCTGGAGTAGAGACAGGCTGGGCGAAAAACTGTTTTTT; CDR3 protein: CAWSRDRLGEKLFF
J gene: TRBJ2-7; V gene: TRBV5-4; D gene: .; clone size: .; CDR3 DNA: TGTGCCAGCAGCTCTAGCCCCCAGAACTTCTTCGAGCAGTACTTC; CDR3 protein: CASSSSPQNFFEQYF
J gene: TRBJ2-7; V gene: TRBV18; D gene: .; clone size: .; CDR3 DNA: TGTGCCAGCTCGCAAACCGGGACCAAGTACGAGCAGTACTTC; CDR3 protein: CASSQTGTKYEQYF
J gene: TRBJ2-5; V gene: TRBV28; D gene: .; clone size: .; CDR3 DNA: TGTGCCAGCAGTTTAAATAGAGAGACCCAGTACTTC; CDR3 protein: CASSLNRETQYF
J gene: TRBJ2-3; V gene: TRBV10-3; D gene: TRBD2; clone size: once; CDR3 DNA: TGTGCCATCAGTGAGTCTAGCGGGAGGTCAGATACGCAGTATTTT; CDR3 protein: CAISESSGRSDTQYF
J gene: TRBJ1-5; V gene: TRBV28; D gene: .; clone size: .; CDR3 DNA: TGTGCCAGCAGTTTAGGGGGGGCGATTAATCAGCCCCAGCATTTT; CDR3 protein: CASSLGGAINQPQHF
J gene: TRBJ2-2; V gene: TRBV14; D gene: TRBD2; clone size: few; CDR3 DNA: TGTGCCATCCCCGCCCCGGGACTAGCGAATCCCGGCGGGGAGCTGTTTTTT; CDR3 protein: CAIPAPGLANPGGELFF
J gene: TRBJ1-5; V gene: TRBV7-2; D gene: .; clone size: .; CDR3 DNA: TGTGCCAGCAGCTCCGAGACGGGATTTGTTCAGCCCCAGCATTTT; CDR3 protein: CASSSETGFVQPQHF
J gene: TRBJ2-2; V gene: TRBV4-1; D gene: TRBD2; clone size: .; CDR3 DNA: TGCGCCAGCAGCCAAGATCGGGCGACTCAAGTGGGAGGGACCGGGGAGCTGTTTTTT; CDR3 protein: CASSQDRATQVGGTGELFF
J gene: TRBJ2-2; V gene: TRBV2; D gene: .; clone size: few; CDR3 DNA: TGTGCCTCCCGGACTTACACCGGGGAGCTGTTTTTT; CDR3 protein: CASRTYTGELFF
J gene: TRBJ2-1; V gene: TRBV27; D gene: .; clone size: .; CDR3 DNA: TGTGCCAGCGCTTTGTTAAGCTCCTACAATGAGCAGTTCTTC; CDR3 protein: CASALLSSYNEQFF
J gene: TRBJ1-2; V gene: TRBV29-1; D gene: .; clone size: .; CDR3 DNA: TGCAGCGTTGAACGGAAGTTTGGGTATGGCTACACCTTC; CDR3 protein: CSVERKFGYGYTF
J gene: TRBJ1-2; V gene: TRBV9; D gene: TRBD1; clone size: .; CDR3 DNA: TGTGCCAGCAGCGTCGAAGAACAGACAGGGGGCTATGGCTACACCTTC; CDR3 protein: CASSVEEQTGGYGYTF
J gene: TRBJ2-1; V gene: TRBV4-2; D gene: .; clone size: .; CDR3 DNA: TGTGCCAGCAGCCAAGAGGGGGCATTTCGGGCGTCTCGTTCCTACAATGAGCAGTTCTTC; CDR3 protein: CASSQEGAFRASRSYNEQFF
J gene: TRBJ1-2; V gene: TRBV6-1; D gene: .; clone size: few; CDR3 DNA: TGTGCCAGCAGTGAGCGGGGTGGCTACACCTTC; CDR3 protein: CASSERGGYTF
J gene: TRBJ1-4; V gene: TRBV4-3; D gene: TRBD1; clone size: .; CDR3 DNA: TGCGCCAGCAGCCAACAGGGACAGGCTAATGAAAAACTGTTTTTT; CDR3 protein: CASSQQGQANEKLFF
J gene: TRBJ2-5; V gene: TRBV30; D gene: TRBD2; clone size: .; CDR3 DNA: TGTGCCTGGAAGGGACTAGCGGGAGTTTGGGAGACCCAGTACTTC; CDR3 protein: CAWKGLAGVWETQYF
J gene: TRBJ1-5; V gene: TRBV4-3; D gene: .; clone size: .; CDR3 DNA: TGCGCCAGCAGCCAAGACAGGGGACGCCCCCAGCATTTT; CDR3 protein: CASSQDRGRPQHF
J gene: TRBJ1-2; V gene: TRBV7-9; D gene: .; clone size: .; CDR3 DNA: TGTGCCAGCAGCATGGGACCTCTAGGCTACACCTTC; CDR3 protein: CASSMGPLGYTF
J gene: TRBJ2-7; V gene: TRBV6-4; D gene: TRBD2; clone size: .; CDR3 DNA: TGTGCCAGCAGTCTTTACCCCGGGACGGGGGGGGCCGAGCAGTACTTC; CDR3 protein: CASSLYPGTGGAEQYF
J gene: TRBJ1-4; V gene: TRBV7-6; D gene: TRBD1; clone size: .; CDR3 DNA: TGTGCCAGCAGCTTAGATCCGGGACAGGGAAGCGAAAAACTGTTTTTT; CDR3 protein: CASSLDPGQGSEKLFF
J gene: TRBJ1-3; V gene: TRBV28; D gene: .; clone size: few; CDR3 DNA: TGTGCCAGCGTGGAAACAGGAAACACCATATATTTT; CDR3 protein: CASVETGNTIYF
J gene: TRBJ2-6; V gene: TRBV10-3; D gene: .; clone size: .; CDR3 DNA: TGTGCCATCAGCCACAGGGAGGGAGGTGGAACTGGGGCCAACGTCCTGACTTTC; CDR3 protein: CAISHREGGGTGANVLTF